Listed below are T cell receptor beta chains from one sample, sequenced in a study of blood T cell repertoires in COVID-19. Clones were sequenced by immunoSEQ multiplex PCR, and TCRdb holds only the in-frame ones, with some missing. This sample carries 170,000 or so clones, approximately 86% of them seen once, and the ten largest clones take about 0.6%. The sample was peripheral blood. Source of these receptors: a man aged 60 to 75 with COVID-19, enrolled during active disease. Both conserved end residues are part of each CDR3. The D gene is left open where the match is weak. Size values are once, few and many counts, or a class for expanded clones, and some rows have none.

abundance	v_gene	j_gene	d_gene	CDR3aa	CDR3nt
NA	TRBV6-5	TRBJ1-2	TRBD1	CASSYGTGESGYTF	TGTGCCAGCAGTTACGGGACAGGGGAGAGTGGCTACACCTTC
NA	TRBV7-2	TRBJ1-3	NA	CASQGFGNTIYF	TGTGCCAGTCAGGGGTTCGGAAACACCATATATTTT
NA	TRBV29-1	TRBJ1-2	NA	CSVPGKNYGYTF	TGCAGCGTTCCGGGGAAGAACTATGGCTACACCTTC
NA	TRBV4-2	TRBJ2-3	TRBD2	CASSQDTSATDTQYF	TGTGCCAGCAGCCAAGATACTAGCGCTACAGATACGCAGTATTTT
NA	TRBV7-2	TRBJ2-7	NA	CASSFKTGLGPYEQYF	TGTGCCAGCAGCTTCAAGACAGGCCTCGGCCCCTACGAGCAGTACTTC
NA	TRBV18	TRBJ1-4	NA	CASQQPNNEKLFF	TGTGCCAGCCAACAGCCGAACAATGAAAAACTGTTTTTT
NA	TRBV5-6	TRBJ2-2	NA	CASRYRRGFTGELFF	TGTGCCAGCAGATACAGAAGAGGGTTCACCGGGGAGCTGTTTTTT
NA	TRBV3-1/TRBV3-2	TRBJ2-1	TRBD2	CASSPHLGEGYNEQFF	TGTGCCAGCAGCCCGCATTTGGGGGAGGGGTACAATGAGCAGTTCTTC
NA	TRBV5-4	TRBJ2-1	TRBD1	CASSSSGTGWNEQFF	TGTGCCAGCAGCTCCTCCGGGACAGGGTGGAATGAGCAGTTCTTC
NA	TRBV6-6	TRBJ1-2	TRBD1	CASSYGSGGRDGYTF	TGTGCCAGCAGTTACGGCTCAGGGGGCCGGGATGGCTACACCTTC
NA	TRBV25-1	TRBJ2-1	NA	CASSSLNYNEQFF	TGTGCCAGCAGTTCCCTAAACTACAATGAGCAGTTCTTC
NA	TRBV7-2	TRBJ1-2	TRBD1	CASSPTGGGLYGYTF	TGTGCCAGCAGCCCTACAGGGGGCGGCCTCTATGGCTACACCTTC
NA	TRBV6-4	TRBJ1-2	TRBD1	CASSTGTAPGGYTF	TGTGCCAGCAGCACCGGGACAGCACCCGGCGGCTACACCTTC
NA	TRBV6-5	TRBJ2-6	NA	CASSYGHPGANVLTF	TGTGCCAGCAGTTACGGGCATCCTGGGGCCAACGTCCTGACTTTC
NA	TRBV6-2/TRBV6-3	TRBJ2-3	NA	CASSLWGATDTQYF	TGTGCCAGCAGTTTGTGGGGAGCCACAGATACGCAGTATTTT
NA	TRBV6-6	TRBJ2-5	NA	CASSSPLYQETQYF	TGTGCCAGCAGCTCCCCTTTGTACCAAGAGACCCAGTACTTC
NA	TRBV6-5	TRBJ2-5	TRBD2	CASSYQTSGQETQYF	TGTGCCAGCAGTTACCAGACTAGCGGACAAGAGACCCAGTACTTC
once	TRBV6-2/TRBV6-3	TRBJ1-3	TRBD1	CASSSLIGQGSGNTIYF	TGTGCCAGCAGTTCCCTGATCGGACAGGGGTCTGGAAACACCATATATTTT
NA	TRBV30	TRBJ2-1	NA	CAWYRRGSYNEQFF	TGTGCCTGGTACCGGAGGGGTTCCTACAATGAGCAGTTCTTC
NA	TRBV12-5	TRBJ2-1	NA	CASGLAPQDSEQFF	TGTGCTAGTGGTTTGGCCCCGCAAGACAGTGAGCAGTTCTTC
NA	TRBV5-1	TRBJ1-3	NA	CASSLGGGNTIYF	TGCGCCAGCAGCTTGGGGGGCGGAAACACCATATATTTT